The subject of this entry is one T cell receptor beta chain. The authors' processing: Amplification from reference gene primers served as the basis for estimated nucleated cell counts. Sequencing used immunoSEQ multiplex PCR; TCRdb keeps in-frame clones, though not all of them. The DNA gave D and trimming, while V, J and clone size come from that table. This sample has about 74,000 clones, with 85% to 95% found just once. The data were taken from a study of blood T cell repertoires in COVID-19. About the research overall: Sites in the United States, Italy and Spain provided acute and convalescent COVID-19 samples. Sources were T cells, B-cell-depleted T cells, or PBMCs; the material itself was cDNA or gDNA.

V lost 4 bases and J 3 bases, leaving 10 bases between the germline ends. This CDR3 is built from 13 residues. Germline V gene lookup returns CDR1 SGHRS and CDR2 YFSETQ. This sequence joins TRBV5-1 and TRBJ1-1; a possible D gene is TRBD1 (5 bases). The TCR originated in a woman aged 55-70 years with active COVID-19. Source material: peripheral blood. CDR3 coding DNA: TGCGCCAGCAGCCCGGGGGGTTACACTGAAGCTTTCTTT. This sequence encodes CASSPGGYTEAFF.